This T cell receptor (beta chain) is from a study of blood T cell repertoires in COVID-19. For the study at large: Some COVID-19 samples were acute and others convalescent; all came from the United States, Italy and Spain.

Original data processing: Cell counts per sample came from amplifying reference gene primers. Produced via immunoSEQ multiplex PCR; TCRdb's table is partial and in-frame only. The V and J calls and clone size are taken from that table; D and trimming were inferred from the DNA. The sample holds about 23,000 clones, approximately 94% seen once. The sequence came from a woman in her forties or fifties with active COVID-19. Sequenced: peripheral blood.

CDR3 amino acids: CASSLFGNQPQHF. As DNA, the CDR3 is TGTGCCAGCAGCTTATTCGGTAATCAGCCCCAGCATTTT. The V call is TRBV7-2, the J call TRBJ1-5, with D unresolved. This CDR3 comprises 13 residues. The germline V and J ends were trimmed by 2 bases and 4 bases, with 6 bases remaining between them. Germline CDR1 SGHTA, CDR2 FQGNSA.